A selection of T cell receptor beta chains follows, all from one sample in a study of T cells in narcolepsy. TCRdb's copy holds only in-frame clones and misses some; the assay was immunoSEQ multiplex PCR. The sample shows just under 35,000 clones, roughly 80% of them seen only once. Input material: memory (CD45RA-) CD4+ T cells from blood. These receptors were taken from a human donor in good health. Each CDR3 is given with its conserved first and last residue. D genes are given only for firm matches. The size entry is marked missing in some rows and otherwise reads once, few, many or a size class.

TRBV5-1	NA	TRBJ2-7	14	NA	TGCGCCAGCAGCTTGGTAGTACCAACCTACGAGCAGTACTTC	CASSLVVPTYEQYF
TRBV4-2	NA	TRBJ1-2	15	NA	TGTGCCAGCAGCCAAGGGGTTGGGGGTCGGTATGGCTACACCTTC	CASSQGVGGRYGYTF
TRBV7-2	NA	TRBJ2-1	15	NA	TGTGCCAGCAGCCCGGGGAAGGCCCCCTACAATGAGCAGTTCTTC	CASSPGKAPYNEQFF
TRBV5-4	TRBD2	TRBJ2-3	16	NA	TGTGCCAGCAGCTTGGTTCCGGGAGGCCCGACAGATACGCAGTATTTT	CASSLVPGGPTDTQYF
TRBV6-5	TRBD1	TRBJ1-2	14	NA	TGTGCCAGCAGTCGGGCCCAGACAGGGCATGGCTACACCTTC	CASSRAQTGHGYTF
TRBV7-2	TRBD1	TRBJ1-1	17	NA	TGTGCCAGCAGCACAGGTGACAGGGCTCCTATGAACACTGAAGCTTTCTTT	CASSTGDRAPMNTEAFF
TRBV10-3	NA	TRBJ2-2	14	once	TGTGCCATCACTGGGACAACGAACACCGGGGAGCTGGTTTTT	CAITGTTNTGELVF
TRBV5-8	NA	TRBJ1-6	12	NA	TGTGCCAGCAGCAAGATAGTGGGGCCCGCCCACTTT	CASSKIVGPAHF
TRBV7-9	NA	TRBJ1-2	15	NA	TGTGCCAGCAGCTTTACAGGGAGCGGGACTTATGGCTACACCTTC	CASSFTGSGTYGYTF
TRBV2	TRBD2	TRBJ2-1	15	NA	TGTGCCAGCAGGACTAGCGCAGGGTCCTACAATGAGCAGTTCTTC	CASRTSAGSYNEQFF
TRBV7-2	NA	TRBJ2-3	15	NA	TGTGCCAGCAGCTTAGCGGGGGGCCGTACAGATACGCAGTATTTT	CASSLAGGRTDTQYF
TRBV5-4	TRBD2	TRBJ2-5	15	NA	TGTGCCAGCAGCTTCCCCCGGGGGGACCAAGAGACCCAGTACTTC	CASSFPRGDQETQYF
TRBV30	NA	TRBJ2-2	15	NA	TGTGCCTGGGAGGGGCCGGGACTGAACACCGGGGAGCTGTTTTTT	CAWEGPGLNTGELFF
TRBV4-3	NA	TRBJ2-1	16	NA	TGCGCCAGCAGCCGGTCAACCGGGACACATTACAATGAGCAGTTCTTC	CASSRSTGTHYNEQFF
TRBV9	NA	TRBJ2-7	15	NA	TGTGCCAGCAGCTCCGGACACCCACGCTCCTACGAGCAGTACTTC	CASSSGHPRSYEQYF
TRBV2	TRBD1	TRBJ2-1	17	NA	TGTGCCAGCAGTGAAGGAGTTTTGGACAGGGGAGGTAATGAGCAGTTCTTC	CASSEGVLDRGGNEQFF
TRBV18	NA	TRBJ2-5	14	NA	TGTGCCAGCTCGTACAGTATTACAGGGGAGACCCAGTACTTC	CASSYSITGETQYF
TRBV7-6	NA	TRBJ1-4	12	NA	TGTGCCAGCAGTAACGTAAATGAAAAACTGTTTTTT	CASSNVNEKLFF
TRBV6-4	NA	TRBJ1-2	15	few	TGTGCCAGCAGTGCCGGCCGGGGCGCTGGTTATGGCTACACCTTC	CASSAGRGAGYGYTF
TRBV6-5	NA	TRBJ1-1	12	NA	TGTGCCAGCAGGCGTGGGGGGGCTGAAGCTTTCTTT	CASRRGGAEAFF
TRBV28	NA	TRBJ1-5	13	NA	TGTGCCAGCAGTAGCCCTAGCAATCAGCCCCAGCATTTT	CASSSPSNQPQHF
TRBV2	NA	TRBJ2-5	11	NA	TGTGCCAGCAGTGAAGAAGAGACCCAGTACTTC	CASSEEETQYF
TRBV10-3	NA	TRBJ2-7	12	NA	TGTGCCATCATGTCAGGGGCTTACGAGCAGTACTTC	CAIMSGAYEQYF
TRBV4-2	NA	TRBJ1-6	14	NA	TGTGCCAGCAGCCAAGTAAGCGTGAGTTCACCCCTCCACTTT	CASSQVSVSSPLHF
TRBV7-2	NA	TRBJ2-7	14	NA	TGTGCCAGCAGAATGGTAGCGGTCTCCTACGAGCAGTACTTC	CASRMVAVSYEQYF
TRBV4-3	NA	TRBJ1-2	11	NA	TGCGCCAGCAGCCAAGCGAGGAGCTACACCTTC	CASSQARSYTF
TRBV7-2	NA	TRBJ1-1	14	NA	TGTGCCAGCAGCTTAGAACAGACGAACACTGAAGCTTTCTTT	CASSLEQTNTEAFF
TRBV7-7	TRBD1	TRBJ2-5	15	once	TGTGCCAGCAGCCCGCAGACAGGGCCCCAAGAGACCCAGTACTTC	CASSPQTGPQETQYF
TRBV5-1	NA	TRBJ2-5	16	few	TGCGCCAGCAGCTCTCATCCGGGGGGCACTCAAGAGACCCAGTACTTC	CASSSHPGGTQETQYF
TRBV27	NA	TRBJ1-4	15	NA	TGTGCCAGCAGTCCCCCGGGACTGCTTAATGAAAAACTGTTTTTT	CASSPPGLLNEKLFF
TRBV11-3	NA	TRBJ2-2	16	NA	TGTGCCAGCAGCCCCCAGTTGGGGCAGAACACCGGGGAGCTGTTTTTT	CASSPQLGQNTGELFF
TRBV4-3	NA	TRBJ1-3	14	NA	TGCGCCAGCAGCCGGTGGGCTGGAGGAAACACCATATATTTT	CASSRWAGGNTIYF
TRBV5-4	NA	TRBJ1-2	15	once	TGTGCCAGCAGCTTGGAGGGGGGAATCGACTATGGCTACACCTTC	CASSLEGGIDYGYTF
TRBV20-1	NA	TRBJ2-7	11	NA	TGCAGTGAGCGGCGGACCTACGAGCAGTACTTC	CSERRTYEQYF
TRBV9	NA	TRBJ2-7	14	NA	TGTGCCAGCAGCGGGGGACACAGGTCCTACGAGCAGTACTTC	CASSGGHRSYEQYF
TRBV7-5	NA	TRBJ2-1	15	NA	TGTGTCAGAAGCTTTGGGACACTATCCTACAATGAGCAGTTCTTC	CVRSFGTLSYNEQFF
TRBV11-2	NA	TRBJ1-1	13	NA	TGTGCCAGCAGCTTAGAAGTGCCAGGGAGAGGTTTCTTT	CASSLEVPGRGFF
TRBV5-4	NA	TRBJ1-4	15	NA	TGTGCCAGCAGCTTGGCGGCCCACGGAGGTGAAAAACTGTTTTTT	CASSLAAHGGEKLFF
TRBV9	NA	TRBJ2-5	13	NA	TGTGCCAGCAGCGTAGCCGTACAAGAGACCCAGTACTTC	CASSVAVQETQYF
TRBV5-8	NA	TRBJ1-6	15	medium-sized	TGTGCCAGCAGACAGGGACAACCCTATAATTCACCCCTCCACTTT	CASRQGQPYNSPLHF
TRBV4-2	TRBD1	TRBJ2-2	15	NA	TGTGCCAGCAGCACCGGGACAGCGAACACCGGGGAGCTGTTTTTT	CASSTGTANTGELFF
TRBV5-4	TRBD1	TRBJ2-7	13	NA	TGTGCCAGCAGCCTGACAGGGGGCGGCGAGCAGTACTTC	CASSLTGGGEQYF
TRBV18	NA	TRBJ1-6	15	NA	TGTGCCAGCTCACCACACCAGGGGATGAATTCACCCCTCCACTTT	CASSPHQGMNSPLHF
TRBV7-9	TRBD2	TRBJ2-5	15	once	TGTGCCAGCAGCTTATGGCTAGCGGGACAAGAGACCCAGTACTTC	CASSLWLAGQETQYF
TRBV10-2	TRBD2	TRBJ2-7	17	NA	TGCGCCAGCAGTAGACTAGCGAGGCCTTCAGATGGCTACGAGCAGTACTTC	CASSRLARPSDGYEQYF
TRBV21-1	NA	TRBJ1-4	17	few	TGTGCCAGCAGCAAAGAGAAGAGAGGCAGGGCTAATGAAAAACTGTTTTTT	CASSKEKRGRANEKLFF
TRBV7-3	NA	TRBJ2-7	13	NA	TGTGCCAGCAGCTTAACAGCCCCCTACGAGCAGTACTTC	CASSLTAPYEQYF
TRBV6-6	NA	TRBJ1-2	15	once	TGTGCCAGCAGTTACGATGGGGTAGGGGGCTATGGCTACACCTTC	CASSYDGVGGYGYTF
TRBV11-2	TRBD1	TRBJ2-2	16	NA	TGTGCCAGCAGCCGCGGGGACAGGGTAAACACCGGGGAGCTGTTTTTT	CASSRGDRVNTGELFF